This record looks at one TCR beta chain sequence and its context. This sample's time point: longitudinal time-point 1 (baseline). In germline, CDR1 is MGHDK, CDR2 SYGVNS. Trimming removed 2 bases from V and 3 bases from J; junction bases left unmatched: 0. The CDR3 contains 15 residues. This specimen belongs to a study of neurological immune-mediated disorders. TCRdb used MiXCR to reprocess the 5' RACE reads, holding one entry per CDR3 protein. The sample records 60,000 to 90,000 distinct CDR3 sequences, roughly 10% being singletons. The TCR was taken from a man aged 25 to 45 in good health. V is TRBV25-1 and J is TRBJ2-2; TRBD2 matches at 10 bases. Sequenced input: PBMCs. CDR3 sequence: CASSESGRDTGELFF. DNA of the CDR3: TGTGCCAGCAGTGAAAGCGGGAGGGACACCGGGGAGCTGTTTTTT. The full variable domain, its missing parts supplied by reference TRBV25-1 and TRBJ2-2, is EADIYQTPRYLVIGTGKKITLECSQTMGHDKMYWYQQDPGMELHLIHYSYGVNSTEKGDLSSESTVSRIRTEHFPLTLESARPSHTSQYLCASSESGRDTGELFFGEGSRLTVL.